A selection of T cell receptor beta chains follows, all from one sample in a study of cytomegalovirus exposure and HLA in healthy donors. Sequencing used immunoSEQ multiplex PCR; TCRdb keeps in-frame clones, though not all of them. This table has around 110,000 clones, around 74% appearing once. The sequenced sample consisted of PBMCs. The receptors shown here come from a woman aged 18-30 years in good health and CMV-seronegative. Each CDR3 is given with its conserved first and last residue. D genes are given only for firm matches. For some rows the clone size is stated as once, few or many, or as a class when expanded; others skip it.

>TRBV2|.|TRBJ1-5|.
TGTGCCAGCAGTGAACGGGGGGTGTCAAGCAATCAGCCCCAGCATTTT
CASSERGVSSNQPQHF
>TRBV11-2|.|TRBJ1-4|.
TGTGCCAGCGCCCGGGAGGTGGTAGAAGAAAAACTGTTTTTT
CASAREVVEEKLFF
>TRBV19|.|TRBJ2-3|.
TGTGCCAGTAGTATCGGGGGAAGCACAGATACGCAGTATTTT
CASSIGGSTDTQYF
>TRBV7-2|.|TRBJ1-5|TRBD1
TGTGCCAGCAGCTCGAACAGGGGGAAAACTGGCAATCAGCCCCAGCATTTT
CASSSNRGKTGNQPQHF
>TRBV29-1|.|TRBJ1-1|.
TGCAGCGTCCCAGCGGCCACTGAAGCTTTCTTT
CSVPAATEAFF
>TRBV30|.|TRBJ1-4|TRBD1
TGTGCCTCCACGCTTACAGGGGGCTTTGAAAAACTGTTTTTT
CASTLTGGFEKLFF
>TRBV28|.|TRBJ1-2|TRBD1
TGTGCCAGCAGACTGACAGGGGGCGCAGATGGCTACACCTTC
CASRLTGGADGYTF
>TRBV5-6|few|TRBJ2-5|.
TGTGCCAGCAGCTTAACTAGCCAAGAGACCCAGTACTTC
CASSLTSQETQYF
>TRBV9|once|TRBJ1-3|TRBD1
TGTGCCAGCACCCCGGGGACAGCTGGAAACACCATATATTTT
CASTPGTAGNTIYF
>TRBV27|.|TRBJ2-5|TRBD2
TGTGCCAGCAACCCCAGCGGGGGGGAAACGTATGAGACCCAGTACTTC
CASNPSGGETYETQYF
>TRBV29-1|once|TRBJ2-3|.
TGCAGCGTGGGGGGCGACAGGGTGACAGATACGCAGTATTTT
CSVGGDRVTDTQYF